In its sample, the clone carrying this T cell receptor (beta chain) was seen a few times. The antigen is not known. This sample stems from a study of blood T cells in healthy people across ages. The authors ran a second PCR of roughly 6 to 12 cycles using a sample-barcoded 5' primer and a J-beta primer mix. Every single cDNA molecule received a tag from a template-switch adaptor with 12 random nucleotides. TCRdb ran MiXCR on the 5' RACE reads and lists one entry per CDR3 protein. The sample lists roughly 800,000 distinct CDR3 sequences; under 40% were seen once. Each sample provided at least 5 micrograms of extracted total RNA. The J segment lost 5 bases and the V segment lost 0 bases, leaving 14 bases of the junction unmatched. The CDR3 has 18 residues. Germline V CDR1 and CDR2: LNHNV, YYDKDF (reference sequence). Points from the study as a whole: Shifts in expanded clonotypes may have been confounded by donor CMV status, which was unknown.

This sequence was found in a young man in good health. Sequenced: blood. The J gene is TRBJ1-1, the V gene TRBV15; 8 positions agree with TRBD1. The CDR3: CATSRDRRTGPVGTEAFF. The CDR3 coding sequence is TGTGCCACCAGCAGAGATCGGAGGACAGGGCCCGTGGGTACTGAAGCTTTCTTT.